This is a list of T cell receptor beta chains from one sample in a study of blood T cell repertoires in COVID-19. The protocol was immunoSEQ multiplex PCR, while the TCRdb copy is restricted to in-frame clones and leaves out a portion. The sample includes some 130,000 clones, 75% to 85% of them seen just once. The specimen was peripheral blood. The receptor set was obtained from an elderly man with acute or convalescent COVID-19. Both conserved end residues are part of each CDR3. Part of the rows lack a size; the others show once, few, many or a class for expanded clones.

TRBV25-1	once	CASSELGQLVGNTIYF
TRBV3-1/TRBV3-2	few	CASSLQGRGNTIYF
TRBV19	.	CASSLSGGTDTQYF
TRBV6-1	.	CASSDRDRAPYGYTF
TRBV9	.	CASSLRDSDYEQYF
TRBV27	.	CASSLWVGANTGELFF
TRBV27	.	CASKRSGETNEKLFF
TRBV6-1	few	CASSSTGISNEKLFF
TRBV19	.	CASKQGLGANVLTF
TRBV5-1	few	CASSLNGAGRNTEAFF
TRBV10-2	.	CASLGTSGNNEQFF
TRBV29-1	.	CSVKRQDSEAFF
TRBV6-5	.	CASSRGLGSGNTIYF
TRBV24-1	.	CATSDSWTGRTYNEQFF